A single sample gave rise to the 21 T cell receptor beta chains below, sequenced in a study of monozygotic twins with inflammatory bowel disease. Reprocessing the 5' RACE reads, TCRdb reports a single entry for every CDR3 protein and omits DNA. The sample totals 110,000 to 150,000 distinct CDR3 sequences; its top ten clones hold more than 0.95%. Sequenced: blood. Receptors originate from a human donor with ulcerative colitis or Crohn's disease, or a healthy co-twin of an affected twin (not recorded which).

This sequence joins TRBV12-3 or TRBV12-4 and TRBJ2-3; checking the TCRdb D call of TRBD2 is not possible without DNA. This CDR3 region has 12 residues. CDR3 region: CASSFGGDTQYF.

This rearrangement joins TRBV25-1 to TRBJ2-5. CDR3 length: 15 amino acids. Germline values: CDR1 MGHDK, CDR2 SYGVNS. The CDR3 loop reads CASSETRTYQETQYF.

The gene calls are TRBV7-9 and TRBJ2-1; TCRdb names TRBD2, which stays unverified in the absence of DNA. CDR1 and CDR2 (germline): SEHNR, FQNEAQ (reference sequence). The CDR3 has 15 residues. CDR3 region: CASSLGIPPRDEQFF.

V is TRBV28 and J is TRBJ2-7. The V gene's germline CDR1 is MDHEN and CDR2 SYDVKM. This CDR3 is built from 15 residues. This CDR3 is CASSLRSGVRNEQYF.

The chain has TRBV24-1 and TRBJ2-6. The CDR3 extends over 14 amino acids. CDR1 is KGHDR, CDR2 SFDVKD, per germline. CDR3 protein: CATSDFTGANVLTF.

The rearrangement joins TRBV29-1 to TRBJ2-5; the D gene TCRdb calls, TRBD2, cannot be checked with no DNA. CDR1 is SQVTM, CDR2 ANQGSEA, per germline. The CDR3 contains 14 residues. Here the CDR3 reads CSVDSSARKETQYF.

The CDR3 sequence: CASSFRGARANTGELFF. The chain couples TRBV12-3 or TRBV12-4 to TRBJ2-2; no DNA is available, so the TRBD1 call from TCRdb remains unchecked. The length of the CDR3 is 17 residues.

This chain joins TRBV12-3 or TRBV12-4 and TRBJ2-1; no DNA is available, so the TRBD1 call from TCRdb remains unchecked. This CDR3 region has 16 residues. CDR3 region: CASSRRGTGPIREQFF.

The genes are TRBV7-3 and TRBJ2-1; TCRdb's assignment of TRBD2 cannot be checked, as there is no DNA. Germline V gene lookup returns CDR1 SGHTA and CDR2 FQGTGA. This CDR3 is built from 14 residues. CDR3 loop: CASSLSWGGGEQFF.

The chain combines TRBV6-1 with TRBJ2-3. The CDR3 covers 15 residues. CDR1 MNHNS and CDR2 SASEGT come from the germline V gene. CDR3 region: CASRQAGFGTDTQYF.

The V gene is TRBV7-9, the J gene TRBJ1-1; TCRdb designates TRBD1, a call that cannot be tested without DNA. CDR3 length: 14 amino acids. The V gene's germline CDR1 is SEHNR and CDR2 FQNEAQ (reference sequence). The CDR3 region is CASSQDRAYTEAFF.

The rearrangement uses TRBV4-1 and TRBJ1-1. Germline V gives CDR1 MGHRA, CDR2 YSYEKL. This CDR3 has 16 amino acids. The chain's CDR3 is CASSQAARTVNTEAFF.

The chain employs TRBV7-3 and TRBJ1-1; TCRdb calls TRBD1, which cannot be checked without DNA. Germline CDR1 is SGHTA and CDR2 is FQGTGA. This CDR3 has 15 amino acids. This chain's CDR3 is CASSLNLGQGSRAFF. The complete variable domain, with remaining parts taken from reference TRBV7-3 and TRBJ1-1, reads GAGVSQTPSNKVTEKGKYVELRCDPISGHTALYWYRQSLGQGPEFLIYFQGTGAADDSGLPNDRFFAVRPEGSVSTLKIQRTERGDSAVYLCASSLNLGQGSRAFFGQGTRLTVV.

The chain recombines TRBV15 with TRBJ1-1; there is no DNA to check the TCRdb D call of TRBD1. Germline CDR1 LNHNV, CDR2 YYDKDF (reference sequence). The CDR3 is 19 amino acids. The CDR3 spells CATSRGLRTEGVWDTEAFF.

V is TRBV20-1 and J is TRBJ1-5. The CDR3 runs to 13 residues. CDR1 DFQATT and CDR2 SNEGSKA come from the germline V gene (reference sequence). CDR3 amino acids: CSASVLGNQPQHF.

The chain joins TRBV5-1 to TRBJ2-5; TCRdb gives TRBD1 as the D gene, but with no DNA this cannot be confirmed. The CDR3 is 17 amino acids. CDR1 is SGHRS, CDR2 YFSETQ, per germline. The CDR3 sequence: CASSLGPGGALQETQYF. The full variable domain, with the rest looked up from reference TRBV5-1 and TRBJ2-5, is KAGVTQTPRYLIKTRGQQVTLSCSPISGHRSVSWYQQTPGQGLQFLFEYFSETQRNKGNFPGRFSGRQFSNSRSEMNVSTLELGDSALYLCASSLGPGGALQETQYFGPGTRLLVL.

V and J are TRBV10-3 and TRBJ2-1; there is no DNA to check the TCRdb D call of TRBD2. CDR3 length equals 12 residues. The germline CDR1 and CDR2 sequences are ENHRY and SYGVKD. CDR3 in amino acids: CAISQSEGEQFF.

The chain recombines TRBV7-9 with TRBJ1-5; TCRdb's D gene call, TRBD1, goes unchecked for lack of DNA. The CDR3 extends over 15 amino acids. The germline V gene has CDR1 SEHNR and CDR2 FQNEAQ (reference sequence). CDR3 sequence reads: CASSLDTGLRQPQHF.

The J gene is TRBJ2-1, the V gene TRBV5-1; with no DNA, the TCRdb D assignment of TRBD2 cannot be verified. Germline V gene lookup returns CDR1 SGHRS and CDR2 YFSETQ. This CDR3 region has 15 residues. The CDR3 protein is CASSRLADSYNEQFF.

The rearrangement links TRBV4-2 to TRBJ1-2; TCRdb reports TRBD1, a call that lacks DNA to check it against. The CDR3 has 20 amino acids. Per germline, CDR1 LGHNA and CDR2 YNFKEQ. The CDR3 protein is CASSQEGTRTGGFLGYGYTF.

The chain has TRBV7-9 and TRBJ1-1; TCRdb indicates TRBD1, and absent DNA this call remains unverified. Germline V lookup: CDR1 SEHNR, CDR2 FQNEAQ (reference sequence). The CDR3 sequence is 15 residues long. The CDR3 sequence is CASSLATGGNTEAFF.